This note documents a single TCR beta chain sequence. Its matching antigen is unknown. The data derive from a study of radiotherapy plus CTLA-4 blockade in lung cancer. The overall study: Of the patients, more than 15% showed objective responses and more than 30% attained disease control. The study, taken as a whole, reports: Expansion in blood of tumor-derived TCR clones was seen after radiotherapy plus ipilimumab.

V was cut by 4 bases and J by 7 bases, with 14 bases left in between. CDR1 SGDLS and CDR2 YYNGEE come from the germline V gene. The CDR3 totals 14 residues. Generated by immunoSEQ multiplex PCR, the TCRdb table keeps only in-frame clones and is missing some. This table holds about 97,000 clones, about four fifths found once. The source was peripheral blood, collected from a patient treated with radiotherapy plus ipilimumab. The chain carries TRBV9 and TRBJ1-4, with D maybe TRBD1 (6 bases). The receptor was isolated from a human donor with non-small cell lung cancer who had a partial response to radiotherapy plus ipilimumab. Some clones in this sample may be carry-over from other donors' samples. The CDR3 reads CASSPGGGGEKLFF. For the CDR3, the DNA is TGTGCCAGCAGCCCTGGGGGGGGCGGTGAAAAACTGTTTTTT.